A single sample gave rise to the 3 T cell receptor beta chains below, sequenced in a study of PD-1 blockade in classical Hodgkin lymphoma. Generated by immunoSEQ multiplex PCR, the TCRdb table keeps only in-frame clones and is missing some. This sample carries about 22,000 clones, around 70% of them seen once, and the ten largest clones take over 20%. All trial patients relapsed after autologous stem cell transplantation. The source was peripheral blood mononuclear cells (PBMCs), collected at baseline. The receptors derive from a human donor with classical Hodgkin lymphoma.

This clone was seen a handful of times. V gene TRBV7-8 combines with J gene TRBJ2-7, with D possibly called TRBD1 or TRBD2 (7 bases each). Germline CDR1 reads SGHVS; CDR2 reads FQNEAQ. The ends were cut back, 8 bases at V and 0 bases at J, with 14 bases in the middle. The CDR3 is 14 amino acids. In DNA form, the CDR3 reads TGTGCCAGCGCGGGGGACAGTCACTCCTACGAGCAGTACTTC. Protein product: CASAGDSHSYEQYF.

The chain recombines TRBV7-8 with TRBJ1-5; the D is unclear. V lost 5 bases, J lost 0 bases, and 8 bases lay in between. Germline CDR1 reads SGHVS; CDR2 reads FQNEAQ. The CDR3 covers 14 residues. The CDR3 reads CASSLDNSNQPQHF. The CDR3 DNA sequence: TGTGCCAGCAGCCTAGATAATAGCAATCAGCCCCAGCATTTT. Supplemented by reference TRBV7-8 and TRBJ1-5, the full variable domain reads GAGVSQSPRYKVAKRGQDVALRCDPISGHVSLFWYQQALGQGPEFLTYFQNEAQLDKSGLPSDRFFAERPEGSVSTLKIQRTQQEDSAVYLCASSLDNSNQPQHFGDGTRLSIL.

The gene calls are TRBV5-1 and TRBJ2-5; 12 nucleotides align to TRBD1. V shed 1 base, J shed 1 base, and the junction held 8 bases outside the gene matches. This CDR3 spans 18 amino acids. Germline lookup yields CDR1 SGHRS and CDR2 YFSETQ. The CDR3: CASSLPPGQGAPQETQYF. The DNA of the CDR3 is TGCGCCAGCAGCTTGCCTCCGGGACAGGGGGCCCCCCAAGAGACCCAGTACTTC.